This TCR beta chain was profiled in a study of control samples from healthy donors and cancer patients (dated by TCRdb to the early 2020s). The library relied on the immunoSEQ multiplex PCR assay. The immuneACCESS repertoire file appears here via TCRdb, limited to in-frame rearrangements. These files lack a portion of the clones; in checked studies, under half of the deficit traces to unresolved V genes, and the cause of the others is not known. The sample table records 150,000 to 200,000 clones; 91% of these occur just once. The leading ten clones occupy just over 2% of the sample. Here V drops 4 bases and J drops 0 bases, and the junction holds 0 bases not matched to any gene. Per the germline V gene, SGHVS is the CDR1 and FQNEAQ is the CDR2. The CDR3 contains 15 residues, cysteine and phenylalanine counted. Only CDR3 DNA remains: 45 bases, in frame from the first base. This clone was counted a single time. Its antigen is still unknown. Base qualities were left out, and no much larger clone turns up one base away.

The V and J genes are TRBV7-8 and TRBJ1-4, with 9 junctional bases fitting TRBD1. The sample comprised blood. The source is a woman aged 40 to 49 in good health. This receptor carries the CDR3 CASSWTGATNEKLFF. The DNA reads TGTGCCAGCAGCTGGACAGGGGCAACTAATGAAAAACTGTTTTTT.